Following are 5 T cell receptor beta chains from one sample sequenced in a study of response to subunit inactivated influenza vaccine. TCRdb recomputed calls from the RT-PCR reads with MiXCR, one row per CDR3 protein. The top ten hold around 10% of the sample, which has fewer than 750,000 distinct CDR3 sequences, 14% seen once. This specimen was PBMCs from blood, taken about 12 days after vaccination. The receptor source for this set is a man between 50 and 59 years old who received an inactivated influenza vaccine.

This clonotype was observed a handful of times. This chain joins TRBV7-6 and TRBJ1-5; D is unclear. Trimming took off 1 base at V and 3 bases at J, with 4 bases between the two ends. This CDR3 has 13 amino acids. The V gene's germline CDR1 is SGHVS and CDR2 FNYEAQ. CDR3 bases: TGTGCCAGCAGCTTAGTCGTCAATCAGCCCCAGCATTTT. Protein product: CASSLVVNQPQHF.

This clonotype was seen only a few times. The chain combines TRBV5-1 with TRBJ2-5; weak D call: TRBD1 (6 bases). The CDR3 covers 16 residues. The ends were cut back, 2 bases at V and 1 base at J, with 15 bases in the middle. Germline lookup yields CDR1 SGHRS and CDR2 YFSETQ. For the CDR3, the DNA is TGCGCCAGCAGCTTTTCTACCGGACAGCTCCAAGAGACCCAGTACTTC. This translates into CASSFSTGQLQETQYF.

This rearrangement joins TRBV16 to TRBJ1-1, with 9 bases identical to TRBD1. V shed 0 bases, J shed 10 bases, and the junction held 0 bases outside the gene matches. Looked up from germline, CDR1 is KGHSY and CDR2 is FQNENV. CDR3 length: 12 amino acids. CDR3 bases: TGTGCCAGCAGCCAATCGGGACAGGGAGCTTTCTTT. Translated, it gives CASSQSGQGAFF.

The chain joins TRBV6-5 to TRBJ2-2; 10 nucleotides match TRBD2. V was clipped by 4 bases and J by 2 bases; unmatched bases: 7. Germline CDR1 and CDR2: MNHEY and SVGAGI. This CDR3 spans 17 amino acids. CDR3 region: CASSFSGRSINTGELFF. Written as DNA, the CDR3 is TGTGCCAGCAGTTTTAGCGGGAGGTCGATTAACACCGGGGAGCTGTTTTTT.

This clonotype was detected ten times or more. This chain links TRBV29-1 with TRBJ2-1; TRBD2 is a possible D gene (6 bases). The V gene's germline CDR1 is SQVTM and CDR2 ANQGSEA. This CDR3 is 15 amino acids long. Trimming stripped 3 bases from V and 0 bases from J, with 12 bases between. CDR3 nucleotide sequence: TGCAGCGTTGAGAAAGGGAGGAGCTCCTACAATGAGCAGTTCTTC. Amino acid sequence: CSVEKGRSSYNEQFF.